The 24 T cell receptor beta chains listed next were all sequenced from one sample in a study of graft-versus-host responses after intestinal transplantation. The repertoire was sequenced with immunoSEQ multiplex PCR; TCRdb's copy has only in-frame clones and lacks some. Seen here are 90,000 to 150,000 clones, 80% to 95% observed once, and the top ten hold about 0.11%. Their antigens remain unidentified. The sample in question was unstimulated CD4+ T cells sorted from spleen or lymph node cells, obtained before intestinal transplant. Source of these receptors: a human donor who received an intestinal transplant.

The CDR3 nucleotides are TGCGCCAGCAGCCAAGATGATCAGCCCCAGCATTTT. Encoded protein: CASSQDDQPQHF. The rearrangement joins TRBV4-1 to TRBJ1-5; D not resolved. CDR1 is MGHRA and CDR2 is YSYEKL in the germline V gene. The CDR3 has 12 amino acids. Trimming took 0 bases from V and 5 from J, leaving 2 bases between them.

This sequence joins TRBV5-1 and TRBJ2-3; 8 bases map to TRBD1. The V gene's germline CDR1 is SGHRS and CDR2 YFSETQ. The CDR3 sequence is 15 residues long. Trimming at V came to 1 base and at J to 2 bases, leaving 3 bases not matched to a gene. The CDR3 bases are TGCGCCAGCAGCTTGACAGGGGGACCCACAGATACGCAGTATTTT. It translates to CASSLTGGPTDTQYF.

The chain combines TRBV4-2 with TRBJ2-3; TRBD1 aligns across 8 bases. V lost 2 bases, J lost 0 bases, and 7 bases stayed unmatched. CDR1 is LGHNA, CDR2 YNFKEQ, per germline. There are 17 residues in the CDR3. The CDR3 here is CASSQQPQGVSTDTQYF. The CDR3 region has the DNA TGTGCCAGCAGCCAACAACCACAGGGGGTAAGCACAGATACGCAGTATTTT.

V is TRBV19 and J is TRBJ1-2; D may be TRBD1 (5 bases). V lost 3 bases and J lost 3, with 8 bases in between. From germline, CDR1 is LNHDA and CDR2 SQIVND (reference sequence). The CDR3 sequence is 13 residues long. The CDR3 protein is CASSMGRDYGYTF. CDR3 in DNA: TGTGCCAGTAGTATGGGCAGGGACTATGGCTACACCTTC.

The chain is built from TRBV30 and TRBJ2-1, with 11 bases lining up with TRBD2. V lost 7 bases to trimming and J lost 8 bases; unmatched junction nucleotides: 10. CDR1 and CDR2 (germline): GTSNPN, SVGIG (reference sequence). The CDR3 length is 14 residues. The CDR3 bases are TGTGCCTTCCAACTAGCGGGAGTGTCCGATGAGCAGTTCTTC. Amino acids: CAFQLAGVSDEQFF. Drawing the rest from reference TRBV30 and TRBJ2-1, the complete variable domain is SQTIHQWPATLVQPVGSPLSLECTVEGTSNPNLYWYRQAAGRGLQLLFYSVGIGQISSEVPQNLSASRPQDRQFILSSKKLLLSDSGFYLCAFQLAGVSDEQFFGPGTRLTVL.

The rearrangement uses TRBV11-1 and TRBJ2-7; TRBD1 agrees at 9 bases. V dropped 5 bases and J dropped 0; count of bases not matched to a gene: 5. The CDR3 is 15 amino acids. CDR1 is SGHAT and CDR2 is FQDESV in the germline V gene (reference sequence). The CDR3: CASSDRDRDSYEQYF. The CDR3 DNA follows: TGTGCCAGCAGCGACCGGGACAGGGACTCCTACGAGCAGTACTTC.

The chain's CDR3 is CATSRGGDRANRGRNNEQFF. CDR3 sequence (DNA): TGTGCCACCAGCAGAGGAGGCGACAGGGCTAATCGGGGGAGGAACAATGAGCAGTTCTTC. The chain recombines TRBV15 with TRBJ2-1; maybe TRBD1 (7 bases). Germline V CDR1 and CDR2: LNHNV, YYDKDF (reference sequence). The CDR3 has 20 amino acids. The V end was cut by 1 base, the J end by 5 bases, with 27 bases between.

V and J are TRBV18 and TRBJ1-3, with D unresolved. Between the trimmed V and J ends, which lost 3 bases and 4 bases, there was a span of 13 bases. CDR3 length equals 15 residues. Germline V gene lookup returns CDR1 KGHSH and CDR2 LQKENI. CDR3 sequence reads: CASSPQDVGGNTIYF. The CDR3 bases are TGTGCCAGCTCACCCCAGGACGTGGGAGGAAACACCATATATTTT.

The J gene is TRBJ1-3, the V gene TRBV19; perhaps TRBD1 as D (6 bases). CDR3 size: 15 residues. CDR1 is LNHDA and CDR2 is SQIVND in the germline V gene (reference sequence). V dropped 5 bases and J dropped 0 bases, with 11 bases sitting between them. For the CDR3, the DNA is TGTGCCAGTAGTCCTTGGGGGGCCTCTGGAAACACCATATATTTT. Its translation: CASSPWGASGNTIYF.

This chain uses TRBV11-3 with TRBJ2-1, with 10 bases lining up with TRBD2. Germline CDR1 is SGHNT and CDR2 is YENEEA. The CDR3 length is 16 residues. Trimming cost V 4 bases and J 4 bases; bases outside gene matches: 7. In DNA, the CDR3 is TGTGCCAGCAGCTACGCCGGGACTAGCGTTTACAATGAGCAGTTCTTC. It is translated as CASSYAGTSVYNEQFF.

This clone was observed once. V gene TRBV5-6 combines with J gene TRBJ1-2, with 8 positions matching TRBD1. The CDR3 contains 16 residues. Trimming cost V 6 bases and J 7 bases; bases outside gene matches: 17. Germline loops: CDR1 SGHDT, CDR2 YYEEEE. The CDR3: CASIAGQATRSGGYTF. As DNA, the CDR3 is TGTGCCAGCATCGCGGGACAGGCTACTCGGAGTGGTGGCTACACCTTC.

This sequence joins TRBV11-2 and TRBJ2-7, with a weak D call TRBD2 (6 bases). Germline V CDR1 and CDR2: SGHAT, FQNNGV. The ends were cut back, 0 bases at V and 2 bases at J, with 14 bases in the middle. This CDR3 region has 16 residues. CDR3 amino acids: CASSLDTSPGAYEQYF. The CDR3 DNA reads TGTGCCAGCAGCTTAGATACTAGCCCAGGCGCCTACGAGCAGTACTTC.

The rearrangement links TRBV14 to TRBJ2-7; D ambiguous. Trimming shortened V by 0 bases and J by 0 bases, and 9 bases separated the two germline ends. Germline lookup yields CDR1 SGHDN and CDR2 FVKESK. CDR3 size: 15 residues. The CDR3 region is CASSQEGRSSYEQYF. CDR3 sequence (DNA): TGTGCCAGCAGCCAAGAGGGCAGGAGCTCCTACGAGCAGTACTTC.

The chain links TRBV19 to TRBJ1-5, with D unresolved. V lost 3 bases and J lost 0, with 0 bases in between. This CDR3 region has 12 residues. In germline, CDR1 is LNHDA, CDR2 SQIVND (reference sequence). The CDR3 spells CASSISNQPQHF. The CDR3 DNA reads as TGTGCCAGTAGTATTAGCAATCAGCCCCAGCATTTT.

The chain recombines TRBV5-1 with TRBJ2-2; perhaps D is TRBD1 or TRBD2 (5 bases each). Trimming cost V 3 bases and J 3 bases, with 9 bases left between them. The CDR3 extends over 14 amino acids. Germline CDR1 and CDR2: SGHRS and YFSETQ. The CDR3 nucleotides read TGCGCCAGCAGCTGGGACGGTCACACCGGGGAGCTGTTTTTT. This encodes CASSWDGHTGELFF.

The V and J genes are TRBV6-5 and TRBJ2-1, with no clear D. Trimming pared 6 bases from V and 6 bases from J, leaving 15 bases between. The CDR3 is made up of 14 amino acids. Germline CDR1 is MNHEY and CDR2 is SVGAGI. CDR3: CASRARALSNEQFF. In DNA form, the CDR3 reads TGTGCCAGCAGGGCCCGTGCGCTGTCCAATGAGCAGTTCTTC.

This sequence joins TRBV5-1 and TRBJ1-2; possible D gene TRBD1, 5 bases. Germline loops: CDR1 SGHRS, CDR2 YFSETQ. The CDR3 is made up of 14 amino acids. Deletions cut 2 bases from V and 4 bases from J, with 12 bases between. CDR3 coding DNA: TGCGCCAGCAGCTTCGGGGGAGAGGGCTATGGCTACACCTTC. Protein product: CASSFGGEGYGYTF.

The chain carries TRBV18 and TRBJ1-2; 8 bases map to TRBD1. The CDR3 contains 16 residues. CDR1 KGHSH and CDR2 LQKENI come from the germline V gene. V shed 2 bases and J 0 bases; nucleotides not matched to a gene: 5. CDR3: CASSPGTGPANYGYTF. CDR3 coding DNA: TGTGCCAGCTCACCAGGGACAGGCCCGGCTAACTATGGCTACACCTTC.

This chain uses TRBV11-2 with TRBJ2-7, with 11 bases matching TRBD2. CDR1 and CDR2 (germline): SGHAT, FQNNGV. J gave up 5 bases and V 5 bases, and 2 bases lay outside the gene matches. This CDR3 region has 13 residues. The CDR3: CASSLAGGDEQYF. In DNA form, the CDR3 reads TGTGCCAGCAGCCTAGCGGGAGGTGACGAGCAGTACTTC.

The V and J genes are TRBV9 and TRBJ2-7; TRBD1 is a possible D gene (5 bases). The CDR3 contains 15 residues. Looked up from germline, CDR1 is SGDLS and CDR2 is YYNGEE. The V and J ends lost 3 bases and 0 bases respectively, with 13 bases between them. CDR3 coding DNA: TGTGCCAGCAGCGCCGGACAAACGAGCTCCTACGAGCAGTACTTC. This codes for CASSAGQTSSYEQYF.

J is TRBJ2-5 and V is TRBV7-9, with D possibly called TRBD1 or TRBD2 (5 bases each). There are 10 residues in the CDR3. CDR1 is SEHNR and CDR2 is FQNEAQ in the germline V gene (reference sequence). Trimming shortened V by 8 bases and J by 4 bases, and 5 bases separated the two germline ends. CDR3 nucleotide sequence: TGTGCCAGCGGGGGAGAGACCCAGTACTTC. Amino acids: CASGGETQYF.

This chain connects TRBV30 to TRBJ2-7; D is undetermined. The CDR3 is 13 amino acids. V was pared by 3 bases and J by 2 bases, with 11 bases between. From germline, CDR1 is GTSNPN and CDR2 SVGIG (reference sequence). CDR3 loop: CAWSPTNPYEQYF. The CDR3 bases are TGTGCCTGGAGCCCTACCAACCCCTACGAGCAGTACTTC.

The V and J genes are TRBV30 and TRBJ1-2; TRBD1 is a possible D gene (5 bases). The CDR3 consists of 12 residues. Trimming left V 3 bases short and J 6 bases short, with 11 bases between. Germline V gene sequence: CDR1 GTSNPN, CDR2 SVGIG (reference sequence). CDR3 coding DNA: TGTGCCTGGAGCGCGGGGGGAAATGGCTACACCTTC. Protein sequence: CAWSAGGNGYTF.

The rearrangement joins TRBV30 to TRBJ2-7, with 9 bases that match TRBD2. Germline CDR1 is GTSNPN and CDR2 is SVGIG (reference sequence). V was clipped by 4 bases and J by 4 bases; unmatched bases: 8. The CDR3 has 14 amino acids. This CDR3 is CAWKPSGNPYEQYF. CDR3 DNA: TGTGCCTGGAAACCTAGCGGGAACCCATACGAGCAGTACTTC.